This T cell receptor beta chain was retrieved from a study of PD-1 blockade in classical Hodgkin lymphoma. Study-wide findings and caveats: Complete responders' baseline diversity resembled that of newly diagnosed patients. By cycle point C4D1, TCR diversity had risen significantly in CD4+ cells (but not CD8+ cells). Reasons behind the repertoire differences stay unclear, perhaps disease activity or earlier therapy. Anyone who began nivolumab under 1 year after ASCT was excluded.

A remark on this clone: Its specificity is not known.

Every one of the patients relapsed after autologous stem cell transplantation (brentuximab vedotin exposure was variable). Sequenced by immunoSEQ multiplex PCR; TCRdb stores in-frame clones only, minus some. The sample includes under 95,000 clones, 80% to 95% of them seen just once. The sequences come from peripheral blood mononuclear cells (PBMCs), collected before the second cycle of nivolumab. This TCR was recovered from a human donor with classical Hodgkin lymphoma.

The CDR3 loop is CASSAGPQNEQYF. In nucleotides, the CDR3 is TGTGCCAGCAGCGCCGGGCCCCAGAACGAGCAGTACTTC. The chain recombines TRBV5-4 with TRBJ2-7; D call uncertain. Trimming left V 4 bases short and J 5 bases short, with 13 bases between. This CDR3 is built from 13 residues. Germline V gene lookup returns CDR1 SGHNT and CDR2 YYREEE (reference sequence).